The 32 T cell receptor beta chains listed next were all sequenced from one sample in a study of Ad26.COV2.S vaccination and SARS-CoV-2 variants. Sequenced by immunoSEQ multiplex PCR; TCRdb stores in-frame clones only, minus some. The sample records just over 350,000 clones, roughly 85% being singletons. Treatment of the sample: around 19 received Ad26.COV2.S at low or high dose, single or two shots; about 5 received placebo; per-sample allocation not given. All samples were drawn on day 63, counting from the first vaccine or placebo injection. The sample here was peripheral blood, taken in a trial of Ad26.COV2.S vaccine versus placebo. The origin of the receptors is a person aged 18-65 years who received the Ad26.COV2.S COVID-19 vaccine or a placebo.

The chain links TRBV2 to TRBJ2-6; a weak D match, TRBD1 (7 bases). The CDR3 totals 20 residues. The V end was cut by 8 bases, the J end by 1 base, with 27 bases between. Germline CDR1 and CDR2: SNHLY and FYNNEI. The CDR3 sequence is CASGWRGQSKLLSGANVLTF. The CDR3 DNA reads TGTGCCAGCGGGTGGAGGGGGCAGTCTAAACTTCTTTCTGGGGCCAACGTCCTGACTTTC.

This clone was counted a few times. The CDR3 DNA follows: TGCGCCAGCAGCCAAGCGACTAGCGGATTTGGTAATGAGCAGTTCTTC. Its translation: CASSQATSGFGNEQFF. The chain uses TRBV4-1 and TRBJ2-1, with 9 bases matching TRBD2. The CDR3 runs to 16 residues. The ends lost 1 base at V and 7 bases at J; junction bases unmatched: 8. From germline, CDR1 is MGHRA and CDR2 YSYEKL.

The J gene is TRBJ2-5, the V gene TRBV4-3, with D unresolved. With 0 bases removed from V and 2 bases from J, the gap between germline ends came to 16 bases. Germline lookup yields CDR1 LGHNA and CDR2 YSLEER. The CDR3 runs to 17 residues. CDR3 protein: CASSQDAPGSWQETQYF. As DNA, the CDR3 is TGCGCCAGCAGCCAAGATGCACCGGGTTCATGGCAAGAGACCCAGTACTTC.

The chain carries TRBV11-2 and TRBJ2-1; 7 bases are shared with TRBD2. The V gene end was trimmed by 1 base and the J gene end by 3 bases; junction bases not matched to a gene: 12. The CDR3 totals 18 residues. Germline V CDR1 and CDR2: SGHAT, FQNNGV. The CDR3 DNA follows: TGTGCCAGCAGCTTAGGTTTTGGGGCGGGGGTAAGCTACAATGAGCAGTTCTTC. Translation gives CASSLGFGAGVSYNEQFF.

The V gene is TRBV11-2, the J gene TRBJ1-4; tentatively, D is TRBD1 (6 bases). Per germline, CDR1 SGHAT and CDR2 FQNNGV. Deletions cut 1 base from V and 6 bases from J, with 15 bases between. The CDR3 has 16 residues. The CDR3 loop is CASSLVRAGADEKLFF. The CDR3 DNA reads TGTGCCAGCAGCTTAGTTCGGGCAGGGGCGGATGAAAAACTGTTTTTT.

The chain employs TRBV6-2 or TRBV6-3 and TRBJ1-1, with 9 bases aligning to TRBD1. Germline loops: CDR1 MNHEY, CDR2 SVGEGT. Unmatched junction bases numbered 18, after V lost 6 bases and J lost 1 base. The length of the CDR3 is 19 residues. The CDR3, as DNA: TGTGCCAGCAGCCGACGGACAGGGGTAGGGGGTCGATGGAACACTGAAGCTTTCTTT. This encodes CASSRRTGVGGRWNTEAFF.

This chain links TRBV3-1 (or the pseudogene TRBV3-2) with TRBJ2-7, with a possible D match to TRBD1 (6 bases). From germline, CDR1 is LGHDT and CDR2 YNNKEL (reference sequence). The CDR3 totals 13 residues. With 8 bases removed from V and 3 bases from J, the gap between germline ends came to 14 bases. Written as DNA, the CDR3 is TGTGCCAGCGCCTACAAGGACAGCTACGAGCAGTACTTC. Translated: CASAYKDSYEQYF.

The chain carries TRBV27 and TRBJ1-1; D remains ambiguous. The CDR3 runs 10 residues. V dropped 7 bases and J dropped 7 bases, with 7 bases sitting between them. Per the germline V gene, CDR1 is MNHEY and CDR2 is SMNVEV (reference sequence). The CDR3 loop reads CASKGVEAFF. The CDR3 DNA is TGTGCCAGCAAGGGAGTTGAAGCTTTCTTT.

The rearrangement uses TRBV2 and TRBJ1-6; 9 bases are shared with TRBD1. The germline V gene has CDR1 SNHLY and CDR2 FYNNEI. V trimming: 2 bases; J trimming: 8 bases; junction bases outside the gene matches: 4. This CDR3 comprises 15 residues. CDR3: CASSETGGEYSPLHF. The CDR3, as DNA: TGTGCCAGCAGTGAAACAGGGGGCGAGTATTCACCCCTCCACTTT.

V and J are TRBV5-1 and TRBJ1-6, with TRBD1 matching 11 bases. V shed 3 bases, J shed 8 bases, and the junction held 10 bases outside the gene matches. The length of the CDR3 is 17 residues. Germline CDR1 SGHRS, CDR2 YFSETQ. The CDR3 reads CASSYRKGGQGDSPLHF. For the CDR3, the DNA is TGCGCCAGCAGCTATCGAAAGGGGGGACAGGGGGATTCACCCCTCCACTTT.

The chain carries TRBV5-4 and TRBJ2-5; 11 positions agree with TRBD1. CDR3 length: 15 residues. Germline assignment: CDR1 SGHNT and CDR2 YYREEE (reference sequence). V lost 3 bases and J lost 2; bases outside the gene matches: 3. In DNA, the CDR3 is TGTGCCAGCAGCTCCGGACAGGGGGCACAAGAGACCCAGTACTTC. Translating gives CASSSGQGAQETQYF.

The chain combines TRBV18 with TRBJ2-3, with 7 bases identical to TRBD2. The junction had 2 bases not matched to a gene; V was cut back by 1 base and J by 1 base. The germline V gene encodes CDR1 KGHSH and CDR2 LQKENI. The CDR3 loop spans 15 amino acids. CDR3 loop: CASSPLAGRTDTQYF. The CDR3 DNA follows: TGTGCCAGCTCACCACTAGCGGGTCGCACAGATACGCAGTATTTT.

This clone came up once. The chain is built from TRBV19 and TRBJ1-2; possible D gene TRBD1, 5 bases. This CDR3 spans 12 amino acids. Trimming stripped 3 bases from V and 11 bases from J, with 13 bases between. The germline V gene has CDR1 LNHDA and CDR2 SQIVND (reference sequence). DNA of the CDR3: TGTGCCAGTAGTATCAGGGCAGAGGGGTACACCTTC. Translated: CASSIRAEGYTF. The full variable domain, in which reference TRBV19 and TRBJ1-2 provide the parts outside the CDR3, is DGGITQSPKYLFRKEGQNVTLSCEQNLNHDAMYWYRQDPGQGLRLIYYSQIVNDFQKGDIAEGYSVSREKKESFPLTVTSAQKNPTAFYLCASSIRAEGYTFGSGTRLTVV.

V and J are TRBV4-3 and TRBJ1-2; 9 bases match TRBD1. The length of the CDR3 is 15 residues. Germline-derived CDR1 and CDR2 are LGHNA and YSLEER. J gave up 4 bases and V 4 bases, and 7 bases lay outside the gene matches. The CDR3 DNA reads TGCGCCAGCAGCCCTTCACAGGGGGCCAGCTATGGCTACACCTTC. Amino acid sequence: CASSPSQGASYGYTF.

The rearrangement links TRBV10-3 to TRBJ2-3, with unresolved D. In germline, CDR1 is ENHRY, CDR2 SYGVKD. Trimming shortened V by 5 bases and J by 1 base, and 10 bases separated the two germline ends. The CDR3 sequence is 14 residues long. CDR3 sequence reads: CAISFRTGTDTQYF. CDR3 coding DNA: TGTGCCATCAGTTTTCGGACGGGCACAGATACGCAGTATTTT.

As DNA, the CDR3 is TGTGCCATCAGTGGGGGGCGCGAACAGCCCCAGCATTTT. It specifies CAISGGREQPQHF. The chain has TRBV10-3 and TRBJ1-5, with D possibly being TRBD1 (6 bases). The V gene lost 4 bases and the J gene lost 7 bases, with 11 bases spanning the gap. This CDR3 comprises 13 residues. Germline V gene lookup returns CDR1 ENHRY and CDR2 SYGVKD.

V usage is TRBV19 and J usage is TRBJ2-7; 11 bases map to TRBD2. This CDR3 spans 16 amino acids. Germline assignment: CDR1 LNHDA and CDR2 SQIVND (reference sequence). V dropped 3 bases and J dropped 9; count of bases not matched to a gene: 13. CDR3 amino acids: CASSIVAGGLLVGQYF. The CDR3 DNA is TGTGCCAGTAGTATTGTAGCGGGAGGGCTCCTGGTCGGGCAGTACTTC.

A few counts support this clone. The CDR3 reads CASSLSFTQGVHEQYF. The CDR3 DNA reads TGTGCCAGCAGTTTGAGCTTTACTCAGGGGGTCCACGAGCAGTACTTC. The chain employs TRBV28 and TRBJ2-7; 7 positions agree with TRBD1. Germline CDR1 and CDR2: MDHEN and SYDVKM. V lost 3 bases, J lost 5 bases, and 13 bases stayed unmatched. The CDR3 is made up of 16 amino acids.

V is TRBV29-1 and J is TRBJ2-1, with a possible D match to TRBD2 (5 bases). The germline V and J ends were trimmed by 3 bases and 6 bases, with 9 bases remaining between them. Looked up from germline, CDR1 is SQVTM and CDR2 is ANQGSEA. This CDR3 contains 12 residues. CDR3 sequence reads: CSVERGLNEQFF. The CDR3 nucleotides read TGCAGCGTTGAGCGAGGGCTCAATGAGCAGTTCTTC.

About this clone: A read error may produce the germline difference seen at one junction end. The rearrangement joins TRBV18 to TRBJ1-4; D is perhaps TRBD1 (5 bases). The germline V gene has CDR1 KGHSH and CDR2 LQKENI. The CDR3 extends over 13 amino acids. The CDR3 loop is CASSLNGGTDMSF. CDR3 sequence (DNA): TGTGCCAGCTCACTAAACGGCGGGACGGATATGTCATTT.

The rearrangement links TRBV28 to TRBJ2-7, with 9 nucleotides matching TRBD2. This CDR3 contains 18 residues. Trimming removed 5 bases from V and 5 bases from J; junction bases left unmatched: 19. Germline CDR1 MDHEN, CDR2 SYDVKM. Here the CDR3 reads CASSLPPWTSAPPNEQYF. The CDR3 region has the DNA TGTGCCAGCAGTCTCCCTCCTTGGACTAGCGCACCTCCGAACGAGCAGTACTTC.

In this sample, this clone turned up many times. The rearrangement links TRBV24-1 to TRBJ2-1, with 16 bases identical to TRBD2. This CDR3 contains 18 residues. Germline V CDR1 and CDR2: KGHDR, SFDVKD. V shed 4 bases, J shed 7 bases, and the junction held 9 bases outside the gene matches. Here the CDR3 reads CATSDLGLAGGPRNEQFF. Written as DNA, the CDR3 is TGTGCCACCAGTGACCTGGGACTAGCGGGAGGGCCGAGGAATGAGCAGTTCTTC.

This clone was detected only a few times. The chain combines TRBV11-2 with TRBJ2-7; no reliable D call. Germline V gene lookup returns CDR1 SGHAT and CDR2 FQNNGV. The V end lost 5 bases, the J end lost 3 bases, and 11 bases lay between the germline ends. This CDR3 is 13 amino acids long. CDR3 in amino acids: CASSASWGYEQYF. As DNA, the CDR3 is TGTGCCAGCAGCGCGTCGTGGGGCTACGAGCAGTACTTC.

V usage is TRBV6-5 and J usage is TRBJ2-4; the D is unclear. Between the trimmed V and J ends, which lost 7 bases and 0 bases, there was a span of 4 bases. Germline CDR1 MNHEY, CDR2 SVGAGI. The CDR3 consists of 12 residues. Here the CDR3 reads CASIGAKNIQYF. Here the CDR3 DNA reads TGTGCCAGCATAGGAGCCAAAAACATTCAGTACTTC.

This clone occurred a few times. This chain links TRBV28 with TRBJ2-1; 9 bases are a match to TRBD1. The CDR3 is 14 amino acids. Germline V gene data show CDR1 as MDHEN and CDR2 as SYDVKM. V trimming: 5 bases; J trimming: 4 bases; junction bases outside the gene matches: 3. The CDR3 spells CASSGQGPYNEQFF. The CDR3 nucleotides read TGTGCCAGCAGTGGACAGGGGCCGTACAATGAGCAGTTCTTC.

The chain recombines TRBV11-2 with TRBJ2-3, with D perhaps TRBD2 (6 bases). V was pared by 8 bases and J by 8 bases, with 20 bases between. The CDR3 contains 14 residues. CDR1 SGHAT and CDR2 FQNNGV come from the germline V gene. The CDR3 DNA reads as TGTGCCAGCCGAACCGCCGCGGGGCTAGGTACGCAGTATTTT. Translating gives CASRTAAGLGTQYF.

Concerning this clone itself: This sample also contains other DNA sequences that code for the same CDR3. The V gene is TRBV18, the J gene TRBJ2-7; D possibly uses TRBD1 or TRBD2 (5 bases each). The germline gives CDR1 KGHSH, CDR2 LQKENI. The CDR3 is 14 amino acids. Trimming stripped 3 bases from V and 4 bases from J, with 13 bases between. CDR3 DNA sequence: TGTGCCAGCTCACCTGCAGGGACGGGATACGAGCAGTACTTC. Translated: CASSPAGTGYEQYF. The whole variable domain, filled in from reference TRBV18 and TRBJ2-7, reads NAGVMQNPRHLVRRRGQEARLRCSPMKGHSHVYWYRQLPEEGLKFMVYLQKENIIDESGMPKERFSAEFPKEGPSILRIQQVVRGDSAAYFCASSPAGTGYEQYFGPGTRLTVT.

This chain connects TRBV5-6 to TRBJ2-3; unclear D gene. Germline V gives CDR1 SGHDT, CDR2 YYEEEE. The CDR3 is 14 residues long. V was cut by 0 bases and J by 0 bases, with 5 bases left in between. The CDR3 DNA sequence: TGTGCCAGCAGCTTGGATCGGAGCACAGATACGCAGTATTTT. Its protein product is CASSLDRSTDTQYF.

The V gene is TRBV30, the J gene TRBJ2-3; D remains unclear. CDR3 length: 12 residues. The V and J ends lost 4 bases and 0 bases respectively, with 5 bases between them. Looked up from germline, CDR1 is GTSNPN and CDR2 is SVGIG (reference sequence). CDR3 DNA sequence: TGTGCCTGGACAGCTAGCACAGATACGCAGTATTTT. This encodes CAWTASTDTQYF. Full variable domain (rest looked up from reference TRBV30 and TRBJ2-3): SQTIHQWPATLVQPVGSPLSLECTVEGTSNPNLYWYRQAAGRGLQLLFYSVGIGQISSEVPQNLSASRPQDRQFILSSKKLLLSDSGFYLCAWTASTDTQYFGPGTRLTVL.

V gene TRBV5-1 combines with J gene TRBJ2-1; TRBD1 matches at 8 bases. This CDR3 has 15 residues. V lost 4 bases and J lost 3; bases outside the gene matches: 6. CDR1 and CDR2 from the germline V gene are SGHRS and YFSETQ. The CDR3: CASSVPDRGYNEQFF. The DNA for the CDR3 is TGCGCCAGCAGCGTACCAGACAGGGGCTACAATGAGCAGTTCTTC.

This chain connects TRBV28 to TRBJ2-1, with TRBD1 matching 7 bases. Germline CDR1 is MDHEN and CDR2 is SYDVKM. With V trimmed by 5 bases and J by 3 bases, 7 bases remained unmatched. The CDR3 totals 15 residues. The DNA for the CDR3 is TGTGCCAGCAGTGACAGGGAAGGAGTCTACAATGAGCAGTTCTTC. The encoded protein is CASSDREGVYNEQFF.

V and J are TRBV6-2 or TRBV6-3 and TRBJ1-3; D ambiguous. With 2 bases removed from V and 0 bases from J, the gap between germline ends came to 14 bases. CDR3 length: 17 amino acids. Germline V gives CDR1 MNHEY, CDR2 SVGEGT. CDR3 sequence: CASSYRLRLGSGNTIYF. DNA of the CDR3: TGTGCCAGCAGTTACCGCCTACGACTCGGCTCTGGAAACACCATATATTTT.